The 20 T cell receptor beta chains below all came from one sample that was sequenced in a study of blood T cell repertoires in COVID-19. Repertoires were generated with immunoSEQ multiplex PCR, while TCRdb's copy carries only in-frame clones and drops some. The sample comprises roughly 230,000 clones, 70% to 90% of which are singletons, and around 0.89% rests with the top ten. The sequenced material came from peripheral blood. These receptors were obtained from a man aged 40-50 years with acute or convalescent COVID-19.

The rearrangement links TRBV4-1 to TRBJ1-5, with TRBD1 matching over 7 bases. CDR1 is MGHRA and CDR2 is YSYEKL in the germline V gene. The CDR3 spans 15 residues. The V and J ends lost 0 bases and 9 bases, in that order; junction bases with no gene match: 8. This chain's CDR3 is CASSQERTGTWPQHF. The DNA of the CDR3 is TGCGCCAGCAGCCAAGAACGGACAGGTACCTGGCCCCAGCATTTT.

This clone was picked up a small number of times. The chain employs TRBV14 and TRBJ1-6; 8 bases fit TRBD1. The junction had 8 bases not matched to a gene; V was cut back by 6 bases and J by 10 bases. CDR1 is SGHDN, CDR2 FVKESK, per germline. This CDR3 has 14 amino acids. CDR3 sequence: CASSHRGDASPLHF. CDR3 DNA: TGTGCCAGCAGTCACAGGGGGGACGCATCACCCCTCCACTTT.

This clone was seen only once. The J gene is TRBJ2-2, the V gene TRBV19; no firm D call. This CDR3 contains 14 residues. V gave up 3 bases and J gave up 4 bases, with 9 bases separating them. Per the germline V gene, CDR1 is LNHDA and CDR2 is SQIVND (reference sequence). In nucleotides, the CDR3 is TGTGCCAGTAGTATGAGGCATCCCACCGGGGAGCTGTTTTTT. Residues: CASSMRHPTGELFF.

This clone turned up a few times. The chain uses TRBV19 and TRBJ1-1; maybe TRBD1 (6 bases). V shed 6 bases and J shed 0 bases, with 14 bases lying between them. The CDR3 contains 15 residues. CDR1 is LNHDA and CDR2 is SQIVND in the germline V gene (reference sequence). CDR3 amino acids: CASRDSNHMNTEAFF. CDR3 in DNA: TGTGCCAGTAGGGACAGCAACCACATGAACACTGAAGCTTTCTTT.

The chain couples TRBV25-1 to TRBJ2-2; weak D call: TRBD1 (5 bases). In germline, CDR1 is MGHDK, CDR2 SYGVNS. The germline V and J ends were trimmed by 8 bases and 4 bases, with 8 bases remaining between them. CDR3 size: 12 residues. DNA for the CDR3: TGTGCCAGCGGGGCACTCACCGGGGAGCTGTTTTTT. Encoded protein: CASGALTGELFF.

The chain links TRBV2 to TRBJ1-5; 7 nucleotides match TRBD1. Trimming took 9 bases from V and 0 from J; bases not matched to a gene: 5. CDR1 is SNHLY, CDR2 FYNNEI, per germline. The CDR3 covers 14 residues. The CDR3 region has the DNA TGTGCCAGTGAGGGGGCATATAGCAATCAGCCCCAGCATTTT. This translates into CASEGAYSNQPQHF. Using reference TRBV2 and TRBJ1-5 for the parts outside the CDR3, the full variable domain is EPEVTQTPSHQVTQMGQEVILRCVPISNHLYFYWYRQILGQKVEFLVSFYNNEISEKSEIFDDQFSVERPDGSNFTLKIRSTKLEDSAMYFCASEGAYSNQPQHFGDGTRLSIL.

The J gene is TRBJ1-1, the V gene TRBV7-8, with D uncertain. The V end was cut by 3 bases, the J end by 1 base, with 6 bases between. Germline assignment: CDR1 SGHVS and CDR2 FQNEAQ. The CDR3 runs to 13 residues. The CDR3 nucleotides are TGTGCCAGCAGCTTCTCCCCGAACACTGAAGCTTTCTTT. Amino acids: CASSFSPNTEAFF.

CDR3 loop: CASSLAFRLGELFF. The CDR3 DNA sequence: TGTGCCAGCAGCTTGGCCTTTCGACTCGGGGAGCTGTTTTTT. J is TRBJ2-2 and V is TRBV5-6; D is undetermined. The germline V gene encodes CDR1 SGHDT and CDR2 YYEEEE. CDR3 length: 14 amino acids. Trimming took 0 bases from V and 7 from J, leaving 10 bases between them.

V gene TRBV5-6 combines with J gene TRBJ2-1, with D possibly being TRBD2 (5 bases). CDR1 SGHDT and CDR2 YYEEEE come from the germline V gene. V was cut by 2 bases and J by 4 bases, with 16 bases left in between. This CDR3 spans 16 amino acids. The CDR3 protein is CASSLLDSFTYNEQFF. In DNA form, the CDR3 reads TGTGCCAGCAGCTTACTAGATAGCTTTACATACAATGAGCAGTTCTTC. The full variable domain, with the rest looked up from reference TRBV5-6 and TRBJ2-1, is DAGVTQSPTHLIKTRGQQVTLRCSPKSGHDTVSWYQQALGQGPQFIFQYYEEEERQRGNFPDRFSGHQFPNYSSELNVNALLLGDSALYLCASSLLDSFTYNEQFFGPGTRLTVL.

V is TRBV7-8 and J is TRBJ2-5; possibly TRBD2 for D (6 bases). The CDR3 extends over 16 amino acids. Germline V gene lookup returns CDR1 SGHVS and CDR2 FQNEAQ. V shed 2 bases and J shed 1 base, with 14 bases lying between them. The CDR3 bases are TGTGCCAGCAGCTTATATCGGGGGAGCATCCAAGAGACCCAGTACTTC. This sequence encodes CASSLYRGSIQETQYF.

J is TRBJ1-2 and V is TRBV6-5, with 8 bases fitting TRBD1. CDR3 length equals 14 residues. Germline CDR1 MNHEY, CDR2 SVGAGI. V trimming: 6 bases; J trimming: 4 bases; junction bases outside the gene matches: 7. The CDR3 region has the DNA TGTGCCAGCAGATCGGACAGGGTGGGCTATGGCTACACCTTC. Amino acids: CASRSDRVGYGYTF.

The chain carries TRBV15 and TRBJ1-1, with a possible D match to TRBD1 (6 bases). The CDR3 totals 15 residues. In germline, CDR1 is LNHNV, CDR2 YYDKDF (reference sequence). The V gene lost 0 bases and the J gene lost 10 bases, with 18 bases spanning the gap. CDR3 coding DNA: TGTGCCACCAGCAGAGATCCCAGGGGAGAGAGTAGAGCTTTCTTT. Translation gives CATSRDPRGESRAFF.

The chain combines TRBV6-5 with TRBJ1-1, with 8 positions matching TRBD1. V lost 5 bases to trimming and J lost 6 bases; unmatched junction nucleotides: 11. CDR1 is MNHEY and CDR2 is SVGAGI in the germline V gene. This CDR3 contains 15 residues. The CDR3 DNA reads as TGTGCCAGCAGTCCTCAGACAGGGGATTTCGCTGAAGCTTTCTTT. As protein: CASSPQTGDFAEAFF.

The chain has TRBV15 and TRBJ1-4; D might be TRBD1 (5 bases). CDR3 length equals 16 residues. Between the trimmed V and J ends, which lost 0 bases and 8 bases, there was a span of 16 bases. Germline-derived CDR1 and CDR2 are LNHNV and YYDKDF (reference sequence). Here the CDR3 reads CATSRDRTRVGEKLFF. The CDR3 nucleotides are TGTGCCACCAGCAGAGATAGGACCAGGGTAGGAGAAAAACTGTTTTTT.

The chain uses TRBV16 and TRBJ1-1; 8 nucleotides line up with TRBD1. The V and J ends lost 2 bases and 8 bases, in that order; junction bases with no gene match: 10. The CDR3 contains 15 residues. Germline V gene data show CDR1 as KGHSY and CDR2 as FQNENV. The CDR3 region is CASSQRVGQGGEAFF. In nucleotides, the CDR3 is TGTGCCAGCAGCCAACGGGTCGGACAGGGAGGGGAAGCTTTCTTT.

The rearrangement uses TRBV7-9 and TRBJ2-3; the D gene is possibly TRBD2 (5 bases). The germline CDR1 and CDR2 sequences are SEHNR and FQNEAQ (reference sequence). Trimming took 4 bases from V and 5 from J, leaving 10 bases between them. The CDR3 loop spans 13 amino acids. The CDR3 DNA reads as TGTGCCAGCAGCTCGGGGATCATAGATACGCAGTATTTT. It specifies CASSSGIIDTQYF.

The chain carries TRBV28 and TRBJ1-2; the D is unclear. Germline V lookup: CDR1 MDHEN, CDR2 SYDVKM. This CDR3 contains 14 residues. The V end lost 2 bases, the J end lost 8 bases, and 15 bases lay between the germline ends. The CDR3 DNA sequence: TGTGCCAGCAGTTTAACCTCCTCGCTGAGGGGCTACACCTTC. Protein: CASSLTSSLRGYTF.

CDR3 sequence: CASRDRGKGEQYF. In DNA form, the CDR3 reads TGTGCCAGCCGGGACAGGGGCAAAGGCGAGCAGTACTTC. This chain links TRBV27 with TRBJ2-7; the match to TRBD1 covers 10 bases. This CDR3 is 13 amino acids long. The V segment lost 8 bases and the J segment 6 bases; nucleotides outside the gene matches: 7. The V gene's germline CDR1 is MNHEY and CDR2 SMNVEV (reference sequence).

The count of this clone is one. This chain uses TRBV19 with TRBJ1-6, with 9 bases fitting TRBD1. The length of the CDR3 is 16 residues. V trimming: 8 bases; J trimming: 7 bases; junction bases outside the gene matches: 12. Germline loops: CDR1 LNHDA, CDR2 SQIVND (reference sequence). The CDR3 DNA is TGTGCCAGTGGAGTATTCGGGACAGGGACCAATTCACCCCTCCACTTT. Its translation: CASGVFGTGTNSPLHF.

This clone was counted a few times. This chain connects TRBV7-9 to TRBJ2-3; TRBD2 might be the D (6 bases). Trimming removed 5 bases from V and 4 bases from J, with 19 bases in between. In germline, CDR1 is SEHNR, CDR2 FQNEAQ (reference sequence). CDR3 size: 16 residues. The CDR3: CASSLGSGTSADTQYF. The CDR3 DNA follows: TGTGCCAGCAGCCTAGGGTCAGGGACTTCCGCAGATACGCAGTATTTT.